A selection of T cell receptor beta chains follows, all from one sample in a study. TCRdb used MiXCR to reprocess the 5' RACE reads, holding one entry per CDR3 protein. Found here are 8,500 to 9,000 distinct CDR3 sequences, about a quarter of them singletons; the top ten hold less than 5%. Sequenced sample: naive CD4+ T cells sorted from a lymph node. The receptors here all came from a female donor with breast cancer. The CDR3 runs from the conserved cysteine through the conserved F or W. The order of the fields is clone size, J gene, D gene, V gene, CDR3 protein, CDR3 DNA. A D gene is named only where the DNA matches it firmly. Not all rows give a size; the values are once, few, many and, for expanded clones, a class.

many TRBJ1-2 . TRBV27 CASSSIRGNYGYTF TGTGCCAGCAGTTCCATCCGGGGAAACTATGGCTACACCTTC
many TRBJ1-1 . TRBV12-3/TRBV12-4 CASSLRRVAFF TGTGCCAGCAGTTTACGGAGGGTGGCTTTCTTT
medium-sized TRBJ1-4 . TRBV24-1 CATSDPRYNEKLFF TGTGCCACCAGTGATCCGCGATATAATGAAAAACTGTTTTTT
many TRBJ1-2 . TRBV6-5 CASSSTQYGYTF TGTGCCAGCAGTTCCACCCAGTATGGCTACACCTTC
. TRBJ2-1 . TRBV7-9 CASSFEGGLDEQFF TGTGCCAGCAGCTTTGAGGGAGGTCTCGATGAGCAGTTCTTC
medium-sized TRBJ2-7 TRBD2 TRBV20-1 CSAGGTNSYEQYF TGCAGTGCTGGGGGGACTAACTCCTACGAGCAGTACTTC
medium-sized TRBJ1-5 . TRBV15 CATRESPFQSNQPQHF TGTGCCACCAGAGAATCCCCGTTCCAGAGCAATCAGCCCCAGCATTTT
medium-sized TRBJ2-5 . TRBV12-3/TRBV12-4 CASSFDQASETQYF TGTGCCAGCAGTTTTGACCAAGCCTCGGAGACCCAGTACTTC
medium-sized TRBJ2-3 TRBD2 TRBV9 CASSGLAGVTDTQYF TGTGCCAGCAGCGGACTAGCGGGAGTCACAGATACGCAGTATTTT
many TRBJ2-7 TRBD1 TRBV7-2 CASSFGTGGREQYF TGTGCCAGCAGCTTCGGGACAGGGGGCCGAGAGCAGTACTTC
many TRBJ2-7 . TRBV24-1 CATSDSGPQGEQYF TGTGCCACCAGTGATTCCGGGCCTCAAGGAGAGCAGTACTTC
medium-sized TRBJ2-1 TRBD2 TRBV6-5 CASSPASGRAHYNEQFF TGTGCCAGCAGTCCCGCTAGCGGGAGGGCGCATTACAATGAGCAGTTCTTC